Here is one T cell receptor beta chain with its context. Its antigen is not known. The data were obtained in a study of CD8+ T cells in alopecia areata. CDR1 SGHRS and CDR2 YFSETQ come from the germline V gene. V lost 0 bases and J 5 bases, leaving 15 bases between the germline ends. This CDR3 is 15 amino acids long. Treatment here: oral pan-JAK inhibitor, 5-10 mg twice daily. Collected material from alopecia areata patients comprised lesional scalp punch biopsies and peripheral blood. Following RNA extraction, reverse transcription yielded cDNA that acted as the sequencing template. Sequencing used immunoSEQ multiplex PCR; TCRdb keeps in-frame clones, though not all of them. Of about 13,000 clones in the sample, 65% to 70% were seen once. Study-level results: A great number of expanded lesional clones endured in scalp and blood during tofacitinib. The study also sequences resident alphabeta T cells of normal skin in scalp samples.

The sequence was collected from a human donor with alopecia areata. J is TRBJ2-7 and V is TRBV5-1, with no clear D. The material was skin, obtained at week 4, from a patient treated with tofacitinib. The chain's CDR3 is CASSLVSPRAHEQYF. CDR3 DNA: TGCGCCAGCAGCTTGGTCAGCCCCCGGGCCCACGAGCAGTACTTC.